The T cell receptor (beta chain) described here comes from a study of tumor T cells in aggressive B-cell lymphoma. Clones were read by immunoSEQ multiplex PCR, and TCRdb kept only the in-frame ones, dropping some. The sample contains 9,000 or so clones, about 85% of which appear only once. The sample holds a few counts of this clone. Germline lookup yields CDR1 SQVTM and CDR2 ANQGSEA. V lost 0 bases to trimming and J lost 4 bases, with 6 bases between them. The CDR3 runs 12 residues. The J gene is TRBJ1-2, the V gene TRBV29-1; D not resolved. The TCR comes from an adult with diffuse large B cell lymphoma. Material: tumor tissue. For the CDR3, the DNA is TGCAGCGTTGAAGATCCGTCCTATGGCTACACCTTC. Protein sequence: CSVEDPSYGYTF.